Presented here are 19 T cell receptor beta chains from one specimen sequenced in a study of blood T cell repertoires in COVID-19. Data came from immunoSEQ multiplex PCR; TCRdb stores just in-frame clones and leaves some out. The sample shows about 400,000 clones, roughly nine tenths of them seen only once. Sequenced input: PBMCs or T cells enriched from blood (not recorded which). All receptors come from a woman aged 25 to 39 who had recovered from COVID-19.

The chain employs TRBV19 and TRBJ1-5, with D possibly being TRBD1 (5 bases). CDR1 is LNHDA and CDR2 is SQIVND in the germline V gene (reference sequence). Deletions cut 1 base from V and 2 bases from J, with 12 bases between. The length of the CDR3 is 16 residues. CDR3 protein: CASSIGIEQGNQPQHF. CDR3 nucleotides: TGTGCCAGTAGTATAGGGATAGAACAGGGCAATCAGCCCCAGCATTTT.

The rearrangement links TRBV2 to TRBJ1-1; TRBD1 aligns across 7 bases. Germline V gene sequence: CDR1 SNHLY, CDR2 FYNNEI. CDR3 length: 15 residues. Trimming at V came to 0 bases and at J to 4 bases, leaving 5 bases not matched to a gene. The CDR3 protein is CASSEAHRGGTEAFF. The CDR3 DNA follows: TGTGCCAGCAGTGAAGCGCACAGGGGCGGCACTGAAGCTTTCTTT.

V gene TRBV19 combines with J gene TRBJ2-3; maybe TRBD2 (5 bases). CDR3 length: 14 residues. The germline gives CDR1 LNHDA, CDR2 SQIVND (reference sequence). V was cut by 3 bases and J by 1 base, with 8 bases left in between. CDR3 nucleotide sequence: TGTGCCAGTAGTATTACCGGGGGCACAGATACGCAGTATTTT. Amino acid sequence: CASSITGGTDTQYF.

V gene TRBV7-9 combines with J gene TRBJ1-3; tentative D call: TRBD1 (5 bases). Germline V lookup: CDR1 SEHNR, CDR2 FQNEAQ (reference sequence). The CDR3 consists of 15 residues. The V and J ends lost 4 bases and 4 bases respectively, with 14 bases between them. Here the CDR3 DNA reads TGTGCCAGCAGCTCAACGACAGCCGGGGGAAACACCATATATTTT. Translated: CASSSTTAGGNTIYF.

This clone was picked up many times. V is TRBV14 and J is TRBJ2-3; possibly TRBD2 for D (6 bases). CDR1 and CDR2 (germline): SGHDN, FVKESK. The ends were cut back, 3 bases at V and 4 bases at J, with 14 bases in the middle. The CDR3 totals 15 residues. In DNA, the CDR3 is TGTGCCAGCAGCCATAATTTCGGGAGACCAGATACGCAGTATTTT. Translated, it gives CASSHNFGRPDTQYF.

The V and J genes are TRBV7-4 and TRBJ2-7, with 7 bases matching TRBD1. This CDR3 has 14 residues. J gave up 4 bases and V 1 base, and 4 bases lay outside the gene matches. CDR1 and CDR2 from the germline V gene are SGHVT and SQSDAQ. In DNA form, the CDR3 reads TGTGCCAGCAGCTTAGTATGGGACAGATACGAGCAGTACTTC. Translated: CASSLVWDRYEQYF.

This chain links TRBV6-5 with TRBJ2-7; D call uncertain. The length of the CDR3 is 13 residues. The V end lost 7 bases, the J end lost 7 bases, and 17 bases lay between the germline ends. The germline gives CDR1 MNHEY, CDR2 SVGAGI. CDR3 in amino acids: CASTYSPNREQYF. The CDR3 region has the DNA TGTGCCAGCACCTATTCCCCTAACCGGGAGCAGTACTTC.

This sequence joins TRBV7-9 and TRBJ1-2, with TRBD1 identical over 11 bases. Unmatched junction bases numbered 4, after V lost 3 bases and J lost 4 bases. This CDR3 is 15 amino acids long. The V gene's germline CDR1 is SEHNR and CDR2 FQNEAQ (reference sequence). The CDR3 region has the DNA TGTGCCAGCAGCTTGGGACAGGGGGTTTCCTATGGCTACACCTTC. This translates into CASSLGQGVSYGYTF. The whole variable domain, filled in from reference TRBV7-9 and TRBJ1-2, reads DTGVSQNPRHKITKRGQNVTFRCDPISEHNRLYWYRQTLGQGPEFLTYFQNEAQLEKSRLLSDRFSAERPKGSFSTLEIQRTEQGDSAMYLCASSLGQGVSYGYTFGSGTRLTVV.

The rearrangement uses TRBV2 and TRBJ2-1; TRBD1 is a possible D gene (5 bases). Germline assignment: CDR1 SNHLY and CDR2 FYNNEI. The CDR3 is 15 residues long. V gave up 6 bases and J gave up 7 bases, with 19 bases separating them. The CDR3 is CASSPPPPSGNEQFF. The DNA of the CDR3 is TGTGCCAGCAGCCCGCCCCCTCCCTCAGGGAATGAGCAGTTCTTC.

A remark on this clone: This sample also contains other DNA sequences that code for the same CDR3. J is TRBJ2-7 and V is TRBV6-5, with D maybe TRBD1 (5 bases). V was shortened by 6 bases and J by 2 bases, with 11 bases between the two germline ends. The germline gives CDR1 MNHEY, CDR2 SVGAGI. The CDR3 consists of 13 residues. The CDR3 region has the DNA TGTGCCAGCAGCCGTGACAGAGCCTACGAGCAGTACTTC. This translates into CASSRDRAYEQYF.

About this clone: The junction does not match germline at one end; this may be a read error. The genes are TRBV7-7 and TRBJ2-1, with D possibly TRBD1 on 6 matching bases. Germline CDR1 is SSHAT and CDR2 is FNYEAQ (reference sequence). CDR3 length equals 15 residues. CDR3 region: CASSSGTNSYNEQFF. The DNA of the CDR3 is TGTGCTAGCAGCTCCGGGACAAACTCCTACAATGAGCAGTTCTTC.

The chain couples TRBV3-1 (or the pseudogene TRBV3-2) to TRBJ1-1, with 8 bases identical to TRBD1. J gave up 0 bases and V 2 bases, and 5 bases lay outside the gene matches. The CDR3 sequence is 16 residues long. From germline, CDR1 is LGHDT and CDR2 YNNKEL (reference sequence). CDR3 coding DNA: TGTGCCAGCAGCCAATTTCAGGGGGCGATGAACACTGAAGCTTTCTTT. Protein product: CASSQFQGAMNTEAFF.

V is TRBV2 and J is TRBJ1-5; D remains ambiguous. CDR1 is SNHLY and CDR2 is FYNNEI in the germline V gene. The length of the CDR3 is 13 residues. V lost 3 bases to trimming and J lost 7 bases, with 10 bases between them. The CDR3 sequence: CASSEFPRQPQHF. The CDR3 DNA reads TGTGCCAGCAGTGAGTTCCCCCGGCAGCCCCAGCATTTT.

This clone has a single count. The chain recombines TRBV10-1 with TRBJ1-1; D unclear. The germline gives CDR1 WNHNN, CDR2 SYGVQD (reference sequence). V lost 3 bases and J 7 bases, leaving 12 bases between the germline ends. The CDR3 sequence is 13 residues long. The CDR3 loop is CASSEFDTVEAFF. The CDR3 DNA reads TGCGCCAGCAGTGAATTCGACACGGTTGAAGCTTTCTTT.

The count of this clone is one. The CDR3 region has the DNA TGTGCCAGCAGTATCGACCGATCAGGGGGCAAAGGCTACACCTTC. Protein product: CASSIDRSGGKGYTF. This chain joins TRBV6-2 or TRBV6-3 and TRBJ1-2; 8 bases match TRBD1. Germline CDR1 MNHEY, CDR2 SVGEGT. The CDR3 has 15 amino acids. V lost 5 bases and J lost 8; bases outside the gene matches: 13.

In DNA form, the CDR3 reads TGTGCCAGCAGTTTATTTGGGACTAGCGGGAGGATGACAGATACGCAGTATTTT. It is translated as CASSLFGTSGRMTDTQYF. V is TRBV27 and J is TRBJ2-3; 15 nucleotides line up with TRBD2. The CDR3 contains 18 residues. The ends lost 1 base at V and 3 bases at J; junction bases unmatched: 5. Germline CDR1 is MNHEY and CDR2 is SMNVEV (reference sequence).

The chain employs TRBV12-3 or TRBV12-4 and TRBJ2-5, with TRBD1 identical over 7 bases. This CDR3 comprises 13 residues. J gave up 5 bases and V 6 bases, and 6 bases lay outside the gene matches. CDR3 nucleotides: TGTGCCAGCAGCACTGCCAGGGGGGAGACCCAGTACTTC. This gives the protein CASSTARGETQYF.

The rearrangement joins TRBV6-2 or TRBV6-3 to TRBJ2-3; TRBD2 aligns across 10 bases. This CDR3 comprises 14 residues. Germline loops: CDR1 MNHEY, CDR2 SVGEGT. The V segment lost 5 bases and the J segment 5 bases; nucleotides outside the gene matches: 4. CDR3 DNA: TGTGCCAGCAGTCAGCGGGGGGGGAAAGATACGCAGTATTTT. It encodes CASSQRGGKDTQYF.

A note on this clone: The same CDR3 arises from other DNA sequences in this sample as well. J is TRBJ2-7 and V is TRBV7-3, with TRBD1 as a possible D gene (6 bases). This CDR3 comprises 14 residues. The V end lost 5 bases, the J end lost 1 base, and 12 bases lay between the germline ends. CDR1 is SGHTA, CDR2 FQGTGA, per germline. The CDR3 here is CASSPDRYSYEQYF. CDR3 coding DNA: TGTGCCAGCAGCCCTGACAGGTATTCCTACGAGCAGTACTTC.